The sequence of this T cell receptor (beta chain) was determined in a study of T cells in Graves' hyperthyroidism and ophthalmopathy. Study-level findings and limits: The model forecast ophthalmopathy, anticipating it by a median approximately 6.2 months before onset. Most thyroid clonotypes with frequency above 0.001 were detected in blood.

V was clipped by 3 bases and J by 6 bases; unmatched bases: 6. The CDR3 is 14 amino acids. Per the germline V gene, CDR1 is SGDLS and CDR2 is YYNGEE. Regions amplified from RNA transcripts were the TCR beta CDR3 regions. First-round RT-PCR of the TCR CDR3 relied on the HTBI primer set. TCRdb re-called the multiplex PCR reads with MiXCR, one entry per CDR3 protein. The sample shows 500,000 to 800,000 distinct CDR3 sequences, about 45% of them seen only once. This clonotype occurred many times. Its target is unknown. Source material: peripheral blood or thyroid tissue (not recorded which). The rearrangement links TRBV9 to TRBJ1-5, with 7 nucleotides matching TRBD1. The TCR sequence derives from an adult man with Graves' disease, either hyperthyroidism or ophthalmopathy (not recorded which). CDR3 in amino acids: CASSDGTVAQPQHF. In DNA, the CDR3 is TGTGCCAGCAGCGACGGGACAGTGGCTCAGCCCCAGCATTTT. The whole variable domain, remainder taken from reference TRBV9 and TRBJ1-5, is DSGVTQTPKHLITATGQRVTLRCSPRSGDLSVYWYQQSLDQGLQFLIQYYNGEERAKGNILERFSAQQFPDLHSELNLSSLELGDSALYFCASSDGTVAQPQHFGDGTRLSIL.